Presented here are 21 T cell receptor beta chains from one specimen sequenced in a study of cytomegalovirus exposure and HLA in healthy donors. Primers for the PCR totalled 60 Vbeta and 13 Jbeta. Produced via immunoSEQ multiplex PCR; TCRdb's table is partial and in-frame only. Here the sample spans fewer than 130,000 clones, 70% to 85% being singletons. The sequencing input was PBMCs. Receptor source: a man aged 25-45 years in good health and CMV-seropositive.

This chain connects TRBV27 to TRBJ2-7; D might be TRBD2 (6 bases). Germline V lookup: CDR1 MNHEY, CDR2 SMNVEV (reference sequence). The CDR3 covers 15 residues. V gave up 0 bases and J gave up 3 bases, with 12 bases separating them. CDR3 loop: CASSLSPRGLYEQYF. The DNA of the CDR3 is TGTGCCAGCAGTTTATCGCCGCGGGGCCTCTACGAGCAGTACTTC.

The chain couples TRBV2 to TRBJ2-2, with D unclear. CDR3 length equals 15 residues. Per the germline V gene, CDR1 is SNHLY and CDR2 is FYNNEI. The V end lost 4 bases, the J end lost 0 bases, and 9 bases lay between the germline ends. CDR3 nucleotides: TGTGCCAGCAGTGGATGGAGCACGAACACCGGGGAGCTGTTTTTT. Protein: CASSGWSTNTGELFF.

V and J are TRBV5-6 and TRBJ1-1; D gene uncertain. CDR3 size: 14 residues. From germline, CDR1 is SGHDT and CDR2 YYEEEE. Trimming left V 0 bases short and J 3 bases short, with 9 bases between. The CDR3 spells CASSLAGWDTEAFF. CDR3 nucleotides: TGTGCCAGCAGCTTGGCCGGGTGGGACACTGAAGCTTTCTTT. The entire variable domain, with the rest obtained from reference TRBV5-6 and TRBJ1-1, is as follows: DAGVTQSPTHLIKTRGQQVTLRCSPKSGHDTVSWYQQALGQGPQFIFQYYEEEERQRGNFPDRFSGHQFPNYSSELNVNALLLGDSALYLCASSLAGWDTEAFFGQGTRLTVV.

The rearrangement uses TRBV7-2 and TRBJ2-7; D perhaps matches TRBD1 (5 bases). Per the germline V gene, CDR1 is SGHTA and CDR2 is FQGNSA. The ends were cut back, 3 bases at V and 4 bases at J, with 13 bases in the middle. The CDR3 consists of 14 residues. DNA for the CDR3: TGTGCCAGCAGCTTGGGATATCAGGGTTACGAGCAGTACTTC. Protein sequence: CASSLGYQGYEQYF.

V and J are TRBV30 and TRBJ2-5, with 8 nucleotides matching TRBD1. The CDR3 totals 15 residues. Germline assignment: CDR1 GTSNPN and CDR2 SVGIG (reference sequence). The ends lost 0 bases at V and 7 bases at J; junction bases unmatched: 10. CDR3 nucleotides: TGTGCCTGGAGTGTAACCAGGACAGGGAGTGGGACCCAGTACTTC. Encoded protein: CAWSVTRTGSGTQYF.

The chain links TRBV5-1 to TRBJ2-5; 13 nucleotides agree with TRBD2. This CDR3 contains 17 residues. The junction had 11 bases not matched to a gene; V was cut back by 4 bases and J by 5 bases. Germline-derived CDR1 and CDR2 are SGHRS and YFSETQ. CDR3 loop: CASSPTGLAGTLETQYF. As DNA, the CDR3 is TGCGCCAGCAGCCCCACGGGACTAGCGGGGACCCTGGAGACCCAGTACTTC. Together with reference TRBV5-1 and TRBJ2-5, the CDR3 gives the full variable domain: KAGVTQTPRYLIKTRGQQVTLSCSPISGHRSVSWYQQTPGQGLQFLFEYFSETQRNKGNFPGRFSGRQFSNSRSEMNVSTLELGDSALYLCASSPTGLAGTLETQYFGPGTRLLVL.

V gene TRBV6-5 combines with J gene TRBJ1-6; 8 bases map to TRBD1. The CDR3 spans 15 residues. Germline CDR1 reads MNHEY; CDR2 reads SVGAGI. V lost 6 bases, J lost 9 bases, and 10 bases stayed unmatched. CDR3 in amino acids: CASRPDRAGISPLHF. Written as DNA, the CDR3 is TGTGCCAGCAGGCCGGACAGGGCGGGTATTTCACCCCTCCACTTT.

J is TRBJ1-3 and V is TRBV2; the D gene is possibly TRBD1 (6 bases). The CDR3 is made up of 14 amino acids. V lost 3 bases to trimming and J lost 0 bases, with 6 bases between them. Germline assignment: CDR1 SNHLY and CDR2 FYNNEI. CDR3 nucleotide sequence: TGTGCCAGCAGTGAGGGACACTCTGGAAACACCATATATTTT. This translates into CASSEGHSGNTIYF.

The rearrangement links TRBV11-1 to TRBJ2-7; 7 nucleotides line up with TRBD1. CDR3 length equals 15 residues. Germline CDR1 is SGHAT and CDR2 is FQDESV (reference sequence). V lost 5 bases to trimming and J lost 3 bases; unmatched junction nucleotides: 10. The CDR3 loop is CASSAFPGQHYEQYF. The CDR3 DNA follows: TGTGCCAGCAGCGCATTCCCGGGACAGCACTACGAGCAGTACTTC.

V gene TRBV7-8 combines with J gene TRBJ2-2; D not resolved. This CDR3 comprises 15 residues. The V gene lost 0 bases and the J gene lost 1 base, with 6 bases spanning the gap. The germline V gene has CDR1 SGHVS and CDR2 FQNEAQ. DNA for the CDR3: TGTGCCAGCAGCTTAGCGCCAGGGAACACCGGGGAGCTGTTTTTT. It encodes CASSLAPGNTGELFF.

V usage is TRBV7-2 and J usage is TRBJ1-5; 7 bases align to TRBD1. The junction had 4 bases not matched to a gene; V was cut back by 2 bases and J by 6 bases. Germline V gene data show CDR1 as SGHTA and CDR2 as FQGNSA. The CDR3 totals 14 residues. CDR3 residues: CASSLRQGSQPQHF. CDR3 in DNA: TGTGCCAGCAGCTTAAGACAGGGCAGTCAGCCCCAGCATTTT.

This clone has just a few counts. This sequence joins TRBV6-6 and TRBJ2-7; possible D gene TRBD2, 7 bases. The CDR3 has 15 residues. Deletions cut 5 bases from V and 5 bases from J, with 19 bases between. In germline, CDR1 is MNHNY, CDR2 SVGAGI (reference sequence). In DNA, the CDR3 is TGTGCCAGCAGTCAAAACCTGGGGGGGGCGGACGAGCAGTACTTC. Translated, it gives CASSQNLGGADEQYF.

V and J are TRBV18 and TRBJ2-5; D gene ambiguous. There are 13 residues in the CDR3. Germline assignment: CDR1 KGHSH and CDR2 LQKENI. Trimming pared 1 base from V and 4 bases from J, leaving 7 bases between. The CDR3: CASSPQFGETQYF. The CDR3 nucleotides are TGTGCCAGCTCACCACAGTTCGGAGAGACCCAGTACTTC. The full variable domain, completed using reference TRBV18 and TRBJ2-5, is NAGVMQNPRHLVRRRGQEARLRCSPMKGHSHVYWYRQLPEEGLKFMVYLQKENIIDESGMPKERFSAEFPKEGPSILRIQQVVRGDSAAYFCASSPQFGETQYFGPGTRLLVL.

V is TRBV5-1 and J is TRBJ2-2; the D gene is possibly TRBD2 (6 bases). This CDR3 comprises 16 residues. Trimming took off 4 bases at V and 0 bases at J, with 13 bases between the two ends. Germline CDR1 is SGHRS and CDR2 is YFSETQ. CDR3 sequence (DNA): TGCGCCAGCAGCCCAAGAAGCGGGTCGAACACCGGGGAGCTGTTTTTT. It specifies CASSPRSGSNTGELFF.

The rearrangement uses TRBV7-6 and TRBJ2-2, with TRBD1 identical over 10 bases. J was trimmed by 3 bases and V by 4 bases; bases with no gene match: 2. The CDR3 is 15 amino acids. Germline V gives CDR1 SGHVS, CDR2 FNYEAQ. In DNA form, the CDR3 reads TGTGCCAGCAGCTGGACAGGGGGGGACACCGGGGAGCTGTTTTTT. Encoded protein: CASSWTGGDTGELFF.

In its sample, this clone ranks as medium-sized. This chain links TRBV4-1 with TRBJ2-7; no clear D gene. The V and J ends lost 4 bases and 0 bases respectively, with 13 bases between them. Looked up from germline, CDR1 is MGHRA and CDR2 is YSYEKL. This CDR3 contains 15 residues. CDR3 DNA sequence: TGCGCCAGCAGCCCATCCGGGTCGAGCTCCTACGAGCAGTACTTC. Protein: CASSPSGSSSYEQYF.

This clone was seen a single time. The chain recombines TRBV11-3 with TRBJ1-3; D is uncertain. CDR3 length: 17 residues. Trimming took 0 bases from V and 2 from J, leaving 14 bases between them. CDR1 SGHNT and CDR2 YENEEA come from the germline V gene. CDR3 amino acids: CASSLDLNRGTGNTIYF. The CDR3 DNA is TGTGCCAGCAGCTTAGATCTGAACAGAGGGACTGGAAACACCATATATTTT.

This clone was observed a few times. The J gene is TRBJ2-3, the V gene TRBV7-2, with 7 nucleotides matching TRBD2. CDR1 is SGHTA, CDR2 FQGNSA, per germline. V gave up 5 bases and J gave up 1 base; unmatched junction bases: 6. CDR3 length equals 15 residues. The CDR3: CASSHGGSGTDTQYF. Here the CDR3 DNA reads TGTGCCAGCAGCCACGGGGGGTCGGGCACAGATACGCAGTATTTT.

The rearrangement joins TRBV5-1 to TRBJ1-1; TRBD1 might be the D (5 bases). The CDR3 runs to 14 residues. The V and J ends lost 3 bases and 4 bases respectively, with 13 bases between them. Germline CDR1 is SGHRS and CDR2 is YFSETQ. As DNA, the CDR3 is TGCGCCAGCAGCTCATTGGGGGGAAGCACTGAAGCTTTCTTT. Its translation is CASSSLGGSTEAFF. Complete variable domain (other parts from reference TRBV5-1 and TRBJ1-1): KAGVTQTPRYLIKTRGQQVTLSCSPISGHRSVSWYQQTPGQGLQFLFEYFSETQRNKGNFPGRFSGRQFSNSRSEMNVSTLELGDSALYLCASSSLGGSTEAFFGQGTRLTVV.

This clone was observed a few times. The chain joins TRBV23-1 to TRBJ2-3, with 12 bases aligning to TRBD2. TRBV23-1 belongs to the ORF category, with a function that is uncertain. This CDR3 has 16 amino acids. V dropped 8 bases and J dropped 0; count of bases not matched to a gene: 6. The CDR3 loop is CASGGLAGPSTDTQYF. In DNA form, the CDR3 reads TGCGCCAGCGGAGGACTAGCGGGGCCAAGCACAGATACGCAGTATTTT.

The chain has TRBV7-3 and TRBJ2-2, with TRBD2 identical over 8 bases. The CDR3 runs 16 residues. Germline CDR1 reads SGHTA; CDR2 reads FQGTGA. Trimming took 7 bases from V and 0 from J; bases not matched to a gene: 7. The CDR3 DNA is TGTGCCAGCACCCCGGGGGGGCCGACGAACACCGGGGAGCTGTTTTTT. The encoded protein is CASTPGGPTNTGELFF.